These 9 T cell receptor beta chains were all obtained from the same sample, sequenced in a study of control samples from healthy donors and cancer patients. This table comes from immunoSEQ multiplex PCR, and its TCRdb copy is limited to in-frame clones, with some not included. The data hold 150,000 to 200,000 clones, with around 87% observed a single time. The sample taken for sequencing was blood. The receptors originated from a woman between 50 and 59 years old in good health.

V usage is TRBV19 and J usage is TRBJ2-7; D gene unclear. From germline, CDR1 is LNHDA and CDR2 SQIVND (reference sequence). There are 17 residues in the CDR3. With 5 bases removed from V and 1 base from J, the gap between germline ends came to 21 bases. The CDR3 reads CASSPRSLISSSYEQYF. The CDR3 coding sequence is TGTGCCAGTAGTCCTAGGAGCTTAATCTCGAGTTCCTACGAGCAGTACTTC.

This chain uses TRBV11-3 with TRBJ2-3; a possible D gene is TRBD2 (5 bases). V was cut by 5 bases and J by 1 base, with 13 bases left in between. CDR1 is SGHNT, CDR2 YENEEA, per germline. The CDR3 is made up of 15 amino acids. CDR3 nucleotides: TGTGCCAGCAGCCGGACTTATATGGGCACAGATACGCAGTATTTT. This gives the protein CASSRTYMGTDTQYF.

The chain employs TRBV18 and TRBJ1-1, with a possible D match to TRBD1 (5 bases). Trimming pared 3 bases from V and 1 base from J, leaving 9 bases between. The CDR3 contains 14 residues. Per germline, CDR1 KGHSH and CDR2 LQKENI. Written as DNA, the CDR3 is TGTGCCAGCTCACCGGCAACAGGGAACACTGAAGCTTTCTTT. Translation gives CASSPATGNTEAFF. The variable domain in full, completed from reference TRBV18 and TRBJ1-1, reads NAGVMQNPRHLVRRRGQEARLRCSPMKGHSHVYWYRQLPEEGLKFMVYLQKENIIDESGMPKERFSAEFPKEGPSILRIQQVVRGDSAAYFCASSPATGNTEAFFGQGTRLTVV.

The chain recombines TRBV19 with TRBJ2-3; a possible D gene is TRBD2 (7 bases). The V and J ends lost 9 bases and 0 bases respectively, with 13 bases between them. This CDR3 region has 14 residues. Germline V lookup: CDR1 LNHDA, CDR2 SQIVND (reference sequence). The CDR3 nucleotides read TGTGCCAGCGGGGGGCAGCAAAGCACAGATACGCAGTATTTT. Encoded protein: CASGGQQSTDTQYF. Drawing the rest from reference TRBV19 and TRBJ2-3, the complete variable domain is DGGITQSPKYLFRKEGQNVTLSCEQNLNHDAMYWYRQDPGQGLRLIYYSQIVNDFQKGDIAEGYSVSREKKESFPLTVTSAQKNPTAFYLCASGGQQSTDTQYFGPGTRLTVL.

This chain's CDR3 is CASRTEGQINQPQHF. CDR3 nucleotides: TGTGCCAGCAGGACCGAGGGCCAGATCAATCAGCCCCAGCATTTT. The chain joins TRBV6-5 to TRBJ1-5; D call uncertain. CDR3 size: 15 residues. Germline assignment: CDR1 MNHEY and CDR2 SVGAGI. V was trimmed by 6 bases and J by 3 bases, leaving 15 bases between them.

The V gene is TRBV4-2, the J gene TRBJ2-2; the D gene is possibly TRBD2 (6 bases). This CDR3 is 15 amino acids long. The germline V gene encodes CDR1 LGHNA and CDR2 YNFKEQ. Trimming shortened V by 1 base and J by 5 bases, and 11 bases separated the two germline ends. CDR3 DNA: TGTGCCAGCAGCCAAGGACACGGGAGTACCGGGGAGCTGTTTTTT. It codes for CASSQGHGSTGELFF.

Only a few counts were recorded for this clone. This chain uses TRBV29-1 with TRBJ1-1; 7 positions match TRBD1. Losses at the gene ends were 4 bases for V and 5 bases for J; bases not matched to a gene: 13. This CDR3 comprises 15 residues. Germline lookup yields CDR1 SQVTM and CDR2 ANQGSEA. CDR3 loop: CSVVRTGRMRTEAFF. For the CDR3, the DNA is TGCAGCGTTGTCAGGACAGGACGTATGAGGACTGAAGCTTTCTTT.

The V gene is TRBV5-1, the J gene TRBJ2-7; TRBD2 agrees at 9 bases. Unmatched junction bases numbered 4, after V lost 4 bases and J lost 5 bases. The CDR3 runs to 13 residues. CDR1 is SGHRS, CDR2 YFSETQ, per germline. The CDR3: CASSRLAGNEQYF. The CDR3 nucleotides are TGCGCCAGCAGCCGCCTAGCGGGAAACGAGCAGTACTTC.

Only one count was recorded for this clone. The chain combines TRBV28 with TRBJ2-7, with a tentative D call TRBD1 (6 bases). V dropped 3 bases and J dropped 4 bases, with 13 bases sitting between them. Germline CDR1 MDHEN, CDR2 SYDVKM. The CDR3 is made up of 14 amino acids. The CDR3 region has the DNA TGTGCCAGCAGTTTGGGTGGACAGCCTTACGAGCAGTACTTC. It encodes CASSLGGQPYEQYF.